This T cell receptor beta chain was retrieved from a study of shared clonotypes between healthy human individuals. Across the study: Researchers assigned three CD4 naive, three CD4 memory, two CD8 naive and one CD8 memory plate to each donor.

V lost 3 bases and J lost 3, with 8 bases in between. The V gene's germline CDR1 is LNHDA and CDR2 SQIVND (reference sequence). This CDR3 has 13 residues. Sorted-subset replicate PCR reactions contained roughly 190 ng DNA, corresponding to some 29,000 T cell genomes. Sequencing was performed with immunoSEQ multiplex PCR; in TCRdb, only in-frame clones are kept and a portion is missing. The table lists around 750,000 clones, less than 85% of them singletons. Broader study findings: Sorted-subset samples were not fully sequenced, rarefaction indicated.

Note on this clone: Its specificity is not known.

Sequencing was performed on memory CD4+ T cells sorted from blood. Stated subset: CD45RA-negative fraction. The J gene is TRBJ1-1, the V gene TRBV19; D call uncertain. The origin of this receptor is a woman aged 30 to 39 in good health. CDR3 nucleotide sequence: TGTGCCAGTAGTATGTGGGTATACACTGAAGCTTTCTTT. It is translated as CASSMWVYTEAFF.